This entry lists 17 T cell receptor delta chains sequenced from one sample in a study of γδ T cells in repeated Plasmodium falciparum infection. TCRdb fed the multiplex PCR reads to CATT. The data show more than 70,000 delta-chain clones, 0.95% to 1% seen once. Bulk repertoires came from Vgamma9/Vdelta2+ or Vdelta2-negative gammadelta T cells flow-sorted from PBMC. Sequenced sample: gamma-delta T cells from blood. These receptors all stem from a pool of human donors (malaria-infected and uninfected, not separated).

Comment on this clone: This DNA's translation differs at residue 6 from TCRdb's protein, which comes from a much larger clone; a read error is likely, and the protein shown is translated from the DNA. The J gene has no call, while the V gene is TRDV2; the table assigns TRDD3, which was not confirmed against the DNA. CDR3 length: 18 amino acids. The V gene's germline CDR1 is GEAIGNYY and CDR2 EKD. Here the CDR3 reads CACDTAGMGDTRIGELIF. Here the CDR3 DNA reads TGTGCCTGTGACACCGCCGGGATGGGGGATACCCGTATCGGCGAGCTCATCTTT.

This clone showed up just a few times. It differs at one base from a far larger clone, so likely a read error. This CDR3 is also generated by other DNA sequences in the sample. The rearrangement joins TRDV2 to TRDJ1; 8 nucleotides match TRDD3. Here the J gene came from matching the DNA to germline, since TCRdb omits it. CDR3 size: 15 residues. Trimming at V came to 3 bases and at J to 8 bases, leaving 13 bases not matched to a gene. Germline V gives CDR1 GEAIGNYY, CDR2 EKD. Here the CDR3 reads CACDPILGDTSKLIF. CDR3 bases: TGTGCCTGTGACCCCATCCTGGGGGACACCTCGAAACTCATCTTT.

This clone has more than one count but fewer than ten. The TCRdb protein, from a much larger clone, departs from this DNA's translation at residue 7, likely by read error; the protein shown derives from the DNA. This chain connects TRDV1 to TRDJ1; 8 bases fit TRDD3. Here the J gene was assigned by germline matching of the DNA, as TCRdb has none. CDR1 and CDR2 (germline): TSWWSYY, QGS. V shed 5 bases and J 3 bases; nucleotides not matched to a gene: 17. CDR3 size: 18 residues. The CDR3 loop is CALGKPPYVGIRPDKLIF. The CDR3 DNA follows: TGTGCTCTTGGGAAGCCTCCCTACGTAGGGATACGTCCCGATAAACTCATCTTT.

Points on this clone: A far bigger clonotype differs at one base, so this is likely a read error. Different DNA sequences within this sample yield the same CDR3. The V gene is given as TRAV29/DV5, and no J gene call is available; TRDD3 is the table's D call, not checked against the DNA. CDR3 size: 29 residues. Germline V gene lookup returns CDR1 NSMFDY and CDR2 ISSIKDK. CDR3 nucleotide sequence: TGTGCAGCAAGCTCTGGCCCTTTTCCTATACCGTACTGGGGGATACGCGTATTGTGGAATTGTAAGTACACCGATAAGCTCATCTTT. It translates to CAASSGPFPIPYWGIRVLWNCKYTDKLIF.

This clone was picked up a small number of times. A read error likely explains why the TCRdb protein, taken from a much larger clone, differs from this DNA's translation at residue 22; the protein shown is translated from the DNA. DNA of the CDR3: TGTGCTCTTGGGTTACCGATTTCCCCGGAGGGATACGCCTACAGCTCCTGGGACACCCGACAGACGTTTTTC. Translated, it gives CALGLPISPEGYAYSSWDTRQTFF. V gene TRDV1 was called; the J gene was not; TRDD3, the D gene given by the table, was not confirmed from the DNA. Germline V gives CDR1 TSWWSYY, CDR2 QGS. This CDR3 is 24 amino acids long.

This clone was picked up many times. Only one base separates this from a far larger clonotype, so it likely reflects a read error. The sample has other DNA sequences that encode this CDR3 too. V is TRDV2 and J is TRDJ1; possible D gene TRDD3, 5 bases. The CDR3 runs to 13 residues. Germline CDR1 is GEAIGNYY and CDR2 is EKD. CDR3: CACDTGGTDKLIF. DNA of the CDR3: TGCGCCTGTGACACCGGGGGCACCGATAAACTCATCTTT.

Remarks on this clone: The protein held in TCRdb is that of a much larger clone and does not match this DNA's translation at residue 11, likely because of a read error; the protein shown is translated from the DNA. The chain carries TRDV1 and TRDJ1; TRDD3 agrees at 7 bases. The CDR3 is 12 residues long. Per germline, CDR1 TSWWSYY and CDR2 QGS. The CDR3 nucleotides are TGTGCTCTTGTATCAGTGGATACGGAACTCACCTTT. The encoded protein is CALVSVDTELTF.

In regard to this clone: The protein given by TCRdb reflects a much larger clone and differs at residue 8 from this DNA's translation, likely from a read error; the protein shown is the DNA's translation. Here the CDR3 DNA reads TGTGCTCTTGGGGAATGGCATCTCCTACCTCTGGGGGATAGGGGCTACACCGATAAACTCATCTTT. Translating it yields CALGEWHLLPLGDRGYTDKLIF. The V gene is TRDV1, the J gene TRDJ1, with 10 positions matching TRDD3. With V trimmed by 2 bases and J by 0 bases, 21 bases remained unmatched. Germline assignment: CDR1 TSWWSYY and CDR2 QGS. The CDR3 runs to 22 residues.

This clone turned up a few times. This DNA's translation differs at residue 16 from TCRdb's protein, which comes from a much larger clone; a read error is likely, and the protein shown is translated from the DNA. The chain joins TRDV1 to TRDJ1, with D tentatively TRDD3 (6 bases). V lost 2 bases, J lost 3 bases, and 43 bases lay in between. Per the germline V gene, CDR1 is TSWWSYY and CDR2 is QGS. The CDR3 covers 25 residues. The CDR3 loop is CALGEVPKRSPRIMGGTRPSDKLIF. CDR3 DNA: TGTGCTCTTGGGGAAGTGCCTAAACGGAGTCCCCGGATCATGGGGGGTACGCGTCCATCCGATAAACTCATCTTT.

On this clone: A far more abundant clone sits one base away, making this likely a read error. The sample holds other DNA sequences that translate to the same CDR3. The chain links TRDV1 to TRDJ1, with D perhaps matching TRDD2 (7 bases). Here the J gene came from matching the DNA to germline, since TCRdb omits it. CDR3 size: 21 residues. Trimming left V 3 bases short and J 4 bases short, with 33 bases between. The V gene's germline CDR1 is TSWWSYY and CDR2 QGS. The CDR3 sequence: CALGEVFLPSTLGINSDKLIF. CDR3 DNA sequence: TGTGCTCTTGGGGAGGTATTCCTACCCTCAACGCTGGGGATCAACAGCGATAAACTCATCTTT.

To note about this clone: The protein given by TCRdb reflects a much larger clone and differs at residue 8 from this DNA's translation, likely from a read error; the protein shown is the DNA's translation. The chain joins TRDV2 to TRDJ1; D gene unclear. TCRdb carries no J gene annotation; the J gene was assigned here by matching the DNA with germline. The V gene's germline CDR1 is GEAIGNYY and CDR2 EKD. The CDR3 has 15 amino acids. V lost 5 bases, J lost 7 bases, and 22 bases lay in between. CDR3 coding DNA: TGTGCCTGTGTTCGCACAGAGCCGTACGGGCTTAAACTCATCTTT. Amino acids: CACVRTEPYGLKLIF.

This clone was counted at least ten times. A far bigger clonotype differs at one base, so this is likely a read error. Other DNA sequences in this specimen translate into the identical CDR3. This chain joins TRAV38-2/DV8 and TRDJ1; 13 nucleotides agree with TRDD3. No J gene was available from TCRdb, and it was assigned here by a germline match of the DNA. Germline V gene data show CDR1 as TSESDYY and CDR2 as QEAYKQQN. The CDR3 is made up of 22 amino acids. The CDR3 DNA is TGTGCTTATAGGAGATTCTTTGCCTTCCCCCCGAGTACTGGGGGATACGCCGACAAACTCATCTTT. Encoded protein: CAYRRFFAFPPSTGGYADKLIF.

There are a few counts of this clone. Given a far larger clone just one base away, this is likely a sequencing read error. Other nucleotide sequences in the sample specify the same CDR3. The genes are TRDV1 and TRDJ1; possible D gene TRDD3, 7 bases. Assignment of the J gene here rests on matching the DNA to germline, because TCRdb gives none. Germline CDR1 reads TSWWSYY; CDR2 reads QGS. This CDR3 spans 17 amino acids. V shed 5 bases and J shed 4 bases, with 23 bases lying between them. The CDR3 nucleotides read TGTGCTCTTGGGACCGCTTCCTTTTGGGGGAGACACGATAAACTCATCTTT. It yields the protein CALGTASFWGRHDKLIF.

Comment on this clone: TCRdb lists the protein of a much larger clone for this DNA, which differs at residue 10, so this is likely a read error; the protein given here is translated from the DNA itself. The chain is built from TRDV2 and TRDJ3, with 10 bases identical to TRDD3. TCRdb leaves out the J gene; it was filled in here by matching the DNA to germline. The germline CDR1 and CDR2 sequences are GEAIGNYY and EKD. The trim removed 0 bases at V and 0 bases at J, leaving 4 bases unmatched. The CDR3 is made up of 19 amino acids. The CDR3 bases are TGTGCCTGTGACACCGCCGGGGGATACGGCTCCTGGGACACCCGACAGATGTTTTTC. Translating gives CACDTAGGYGSWDTRQMFF.

Ten or more counts support this clone. The amino acid sequence in TCRdb belongs to a much larger clone and departs from this DNA's translation at residue 14, likely a sequencing read error; the sequence shown is translated from the DNA. V and J are TRDV1 and TRDJ2; tentative D call: TRDD3 (6 bases). This CDR3 spans 17 amino acids. Germline CDR1 and CDR2: TSWWSYY and QGS. This CDR3 is CALGDINSGIRTAKLFF. CDR3 in DNA: TGTGCTCTTGGGGACATTAATTCGGGGATCAGGACAGCAAAACTCTTCTTT.

This clone occurred a few times. A read error is likely here: a far larger clone is one base away. Other DNA sequences in the sample encode the same CDR3. This chain links TRDV1 with TRDJ2; no reliable D call. TCRdb leaves out the J gene; it was filled in here by matching the DNA to germline. V shed 8 bases and J shed 2 bases, with 24 bases lying between them. Germline V gene data show CDR1 as TSWWSYY and CDR2 as QGS. The CDR3 spans 18 residues. The CDR3 loop reads CALFRVQRTSSLTAQLFF. Written as DNA, the CDR3 is TGTGCTCTTTTTCGGGTCCAGAGGACGAGTAGCTTGACAGCACAACTCTTCTTT.

This clone has at least ten counts. This likely reflects a read error, since a far larger clone is one base away. Distinct nucleotide sequences in the sample also encode this CDR3. This rearrangement joins TRDV1 to TRDJ1, with 8 bases identical to TRDD3. Germline CDR1 reads TSWWSYY; CDR2 reads QGS. CDR3 length: 22 residues. CDR3 sequence: CALGELRLTFWGKTSYTDKLIF. The DNA for the CDR3 is TGTGCTCTTGGAGAACTAAGACTGACCTTCTGGGGGAAAACTAGCTACACCGATAAACTCATCTTT.